The present TCR beta chain was sequenced within a study of cytomegalovirus exposure and HLA in healthy donors. CDR3 length equals 15 residues. Germline V CDR1 and CDR2: WSHSY, SAAADI. V was clipped by 8 bases and J by 2 bases, with 15 bases between them. The PCR contained 60 Vbeta and 13 Jbeta primers. The repertoire was sequenced with immunoSEQ multiplex PCR; TCRdb's copy has only in-frame clones and lacks some. The sample contains some 150,000 clones, more than 75% of which appear only once. The chain has TRBV10-2 and TRBJ2-2; possibly TRBD2 for D (5 bases). The sequenced sample was PBMCs. This receptor was taken from a woman aged 30 to 39 in good health and CMV-seronegative. CDR3 region: CASAPMRENTGELFF. CDR3 bases: TGCGCCAGCGCCCCTATGAGGGAAAACACCGGGGAGCTGTTTTTT.